This is a list of T cell receptor beta chains from one sample in a study of T cells in Graves' hyperthyroidism and ophthalmopathy. From the multiplex PCR reads, TCRdb called clonotypes with MiXCR, one entry per CDR3 protein. The sample lists approximately 700,000 distinct CDR3 sequences, roughly 46% occurring once. Sequenced input: peripheral blood or thyroid tissue (not recorded which). The origin of the receptors is an adult man with Graves' disease, either hyperthyroidism or ophthalmopathy (not recorded which). Each CDR3 is given with its conserved first and last residue. Each record gives: D gene, J gene, V gene, clone size, CDR3 DNA, CDR3 protein. A D gene is named only where the DNA matches it firmly. Expanded clones are given a class, and other clones once, few, many or no size at all.

D: NA; J: TRBJ2-5; V: TRBV7-2; size: NA; DNA: TGTGCCAGCAGCTTAGGCCCTCGCGGACAAGAGACCCAGTACTTC; CDR3: CASSLGPRGQETQYF
D: TRBD2; J: TRBJ2-5; V: TRBV7-9; size: NA; DNA: TGTGCCAGCAGCAAGAGGGGAGCGGGAGGGCCAGGAGAGACCCAGTACTTC; CDR3: CASSKRGAGGPGETQYF
D: NA; J: TRBJ1-5; V: TRBV7-2; size: few; DNA: TGTGCCAGCAGCCAAGAAGGTGGCCGAAATCAGCCCCAGCATTTT; CDR3: CASSQEGGRNQPQHF
D: NA; J: TRBJ2-5; V: TRBV5-1; size: NA; DNA: TGCGCCAGCAGCGTTGGGGTGACGGGGGTTCAAGAGACCCAGTACTTC; CDR3: CASSVGVTGVQETQYF
D: NA; J: TRBJ1-6; V: TRBV25-1; size: NA; DNA: TGTGCCAGCAGACCCGGGGCAGCTATTTCACCCCTCCACTTT; CDR3: CASRPGAAISPLHF
D: TRBD1; J: TRBJ1-1; V: TRBV10-3; size: many; DNA: TGTGCCATCAGTGAGTCAATCCCGACAGGGGGAGGGAGCACTGAAGCTTTCTTT; CDR3: CAISESIPTGGGSTEAFF
D: NA; J: TRBJ1-4; V: TRBV10-3; size: NA; DNA: TGTGCCGTACTGACAGCCAGAAGAAATGAAAAACTGTTTTTT; CDR3: CAVLTARRNEKLFF
D: NA; J: TRBJ2-7; V: TRBV12-3/TRBV12-4; size: NA; DNA: TGTGCCAGCAGCCAACGGACTCCTTCGGGGAGCGAGCAGTACTTC; CDR3: CASSQRTPSGSEQYF
D: NA; J: TRBJ1-2; V: TRBV12-3/TRBV12-4; size: few; DNA: TGTGCCAGCAGTTTATCGGCAGGGCATCGGAATGGCTACACCTTC; CDR3: CASSLSAGHRNGYTF
D: NA; J: TRBJ1-5; V: TRBV9; size: NA; DNA: TGTGCCAGCAATGAGGATCTTGGAAGATGGGAGCCCCAGCATTTT; CDR3: CASNEDLGRWEPQHF
D: NA; J: TRBJ1-2; V: TRBV2; size: NA; DNA: TGTGCCAGCAGTGAAGGCGGGGCGGTAGGTAACACCTTC; CDR3: CASSEGGAVGNTF
D: TRBD1; J: TRBJ1-1; V: TRBV15; size: NA; DNA: TGTGCCACCAGCAGGCTGACAGGGGAGAACACTGAAGCTTTCTTT; CDR3: CATSRLTGENTEAFF
D: TRBD1; J: TRBJ1-2; V: TRBV5-1; size: NA; DNA: TGCGCCAGCAGCTCAGCCGGACAGGGCCTTAACTATGGCTACACCTTC; CDR3: CASSSAGQGLNYGYTF
D: NA; J: TRBJ1-2; V: TRBV29-1; size: many; DNA: TGCAGCGTTGACTGGCTGGATAACTATGGCTACACCTTC; CDR3: CSVDWLDNYGYTF
D: NA; J: TRBJ1-2; V: TRBV7-9; size: NA; DNA: TGTGCCAGCAGCAGCACGAGAGGGGAGGGCTACACCTTC; CDR3: CASSSTRGEGYTF
D: NA; J: TRBJ1-6; V: TRBV19; size: many; DNA: TGTGCCAGTAGTATGTATGCAGGGAATTCACCCCTCCACTTT; CDR3: CASSMYAGNSPLHF
D: TRBD2; J: TRBJ2-7; V: TRBV20-1; size: NA; DNA: TGCAGTGCTAGAGACATCCTAGCGGGAGGGCCGGTCTACGAGCAGTACTTC; CDR3: CSARDILAGGPVYEQYF
D: NA; J: TRBJ2-7; V: TRBV10-3; size: NA; DNA: TGTGCCATCAGTGCGAGGCAGCCCGACGAGCAGTACTTC; CDR3: CAISARQPDEQYF
D: TRBD1; J: TRBJ1-2; V: TRBV29-1; size: many; DNA: TGCAGCGTGGGGACAGGGGCCGGCTATGGCTACACCTTC; CDR3: CSVGTGAGYGYTF
D: NA; J: TRBJ1-6; V: TRBV4-1; size: NA; DNA: TGCGCCAGCAGCCAAGATCCATTGGATAATTCACCCCTCCACTTT; CDR3: CASSQDPLDNSPLHF
D: NA; J: TRBJ1-3; V: TRBV7-2; size: many; DNA: TGTGCCAGCAGCTTAGTAACGGGACGCCGAGGAAACACCATATATTTT; CDR3: CASSLVTGRRGNTIYF
D: NA; J: TRBJ1-1; V: TRBV7-9; size: few; DNA: TGTGCCAGCAGCCAAGATCCGGGTCGGCTGAACACTGAAGCTTTCTTT; CDR3: CASSQDPGRLNTEAFF
D: TRBD1; J: TRBJ2-7; V: TRBV20-1; size: NA; DNA: TGCAGTGCTAGAGAACAGGGGGCCCTACCTCGGCAGTACTTC; CDR3: CSAREQGALPRQYF
D: NA; J: TRBJ1-2; V: TRBV20-1; size: few; DNA: TGCAGTGCTAGCGGTTCTGACTATGGCTACACCTTC; CDR3: CSASGSDYGYTF
D: TRBD1; J: TRBJ1-6; V: TRBV10-3; size: NA; DNA: TGTGCCATCACTGCCATCTGGACAGGGGGGAATTCACCCCTCCACTTT; CDR3: CAITAIWTGGNSPLHF